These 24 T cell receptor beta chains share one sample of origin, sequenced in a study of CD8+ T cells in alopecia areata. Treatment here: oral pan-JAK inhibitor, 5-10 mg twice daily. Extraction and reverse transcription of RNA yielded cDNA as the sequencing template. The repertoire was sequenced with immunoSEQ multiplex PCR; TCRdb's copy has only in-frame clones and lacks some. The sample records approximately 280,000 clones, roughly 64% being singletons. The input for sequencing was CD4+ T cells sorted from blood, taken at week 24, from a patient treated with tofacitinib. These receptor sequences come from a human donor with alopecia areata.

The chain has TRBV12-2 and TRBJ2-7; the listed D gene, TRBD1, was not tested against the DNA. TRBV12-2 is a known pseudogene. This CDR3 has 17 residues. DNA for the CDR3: TGTGCAAGTCGCTTAGAGGCGGGTGGACAGAGCTCCTACGAGCAGTACTTC. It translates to CASRLEAGGQSSYEQYF.

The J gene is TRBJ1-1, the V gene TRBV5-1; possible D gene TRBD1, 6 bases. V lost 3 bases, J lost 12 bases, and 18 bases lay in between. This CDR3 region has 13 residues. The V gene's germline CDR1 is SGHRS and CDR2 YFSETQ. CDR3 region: CASSSGDRRRTFF. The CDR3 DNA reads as TGCGCCAGCAGCTCGGGAGACAGGCGCAGAACTTTCTTT.

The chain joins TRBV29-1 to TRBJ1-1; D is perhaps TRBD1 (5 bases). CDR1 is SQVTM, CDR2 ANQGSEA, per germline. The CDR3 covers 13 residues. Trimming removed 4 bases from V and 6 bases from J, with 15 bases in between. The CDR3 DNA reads TGCAGCGTTGGGAAGGGGCAGGGACCTGAAGCTTTCTTT. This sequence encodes CSVGKGQGPEAFF.

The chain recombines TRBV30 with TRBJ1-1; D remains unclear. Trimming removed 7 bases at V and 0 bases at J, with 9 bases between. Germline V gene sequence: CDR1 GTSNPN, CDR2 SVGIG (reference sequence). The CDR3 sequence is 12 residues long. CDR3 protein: CAYSNLNTEAFF. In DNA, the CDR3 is TGTGCCTATTCCAATCTGAACACTGAAGCTTTCTTT.

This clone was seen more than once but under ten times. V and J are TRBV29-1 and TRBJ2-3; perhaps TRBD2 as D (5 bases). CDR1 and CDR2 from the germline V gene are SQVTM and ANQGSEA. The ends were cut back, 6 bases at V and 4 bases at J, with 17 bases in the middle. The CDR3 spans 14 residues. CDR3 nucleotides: TGCAGCGTCCGGACTTACCTTCAGGCAGATACGCAGTATTTT. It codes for CSVRTYLQADTQYF.

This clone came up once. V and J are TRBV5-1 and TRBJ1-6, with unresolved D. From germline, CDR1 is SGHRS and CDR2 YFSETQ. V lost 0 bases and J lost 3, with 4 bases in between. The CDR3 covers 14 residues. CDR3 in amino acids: CASSLEDYNSPLHF. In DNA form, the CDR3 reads TGCGCCAGCAGCTTGGAAGACTATAATTCACCCCTCCACTTT. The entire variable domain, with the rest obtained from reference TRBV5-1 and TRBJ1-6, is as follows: KAGVTQTPRYLIKTRGQQVTLSCSPISGHRSVSWYQQTPGQGLQFLFEYFSETQRNKGNFPGRFSGRQFSNSRSEMNVSTLELGDSALYLCASSLEDYNSPLHFGNGTRLTVT.

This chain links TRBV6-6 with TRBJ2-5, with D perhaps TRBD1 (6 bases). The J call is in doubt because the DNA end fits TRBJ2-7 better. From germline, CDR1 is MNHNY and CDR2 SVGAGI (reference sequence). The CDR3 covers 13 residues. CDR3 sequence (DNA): TGTGCCAGCAGTTCCACAACAGGGTACGAGCAGTACTTC. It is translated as CASSSTTGYEQYF.

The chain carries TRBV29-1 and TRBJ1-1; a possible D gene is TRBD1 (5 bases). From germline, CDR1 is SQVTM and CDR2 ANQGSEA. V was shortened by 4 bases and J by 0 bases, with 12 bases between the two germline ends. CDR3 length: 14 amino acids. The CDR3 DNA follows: TGCAGCGTTGGTTCGACAGCTATGAACACTGAAGCTTTCTTT. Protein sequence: CSVGSTAMNTEAFF.

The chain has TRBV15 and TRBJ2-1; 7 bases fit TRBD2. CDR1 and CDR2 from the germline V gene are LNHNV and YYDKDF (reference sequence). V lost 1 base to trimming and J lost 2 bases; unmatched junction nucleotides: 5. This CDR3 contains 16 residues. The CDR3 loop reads CATSRAGEGPYNEQFF. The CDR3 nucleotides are TGTGCCACCAGCAGAGCGGGGGAGGGCCCCTACAATGAGCAGTTCTTC.

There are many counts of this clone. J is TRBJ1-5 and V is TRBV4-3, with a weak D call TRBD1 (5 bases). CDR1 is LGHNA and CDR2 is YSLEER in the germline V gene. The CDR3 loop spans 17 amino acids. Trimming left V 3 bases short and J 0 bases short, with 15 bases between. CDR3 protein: CASSHPGRGVSNQPQHF. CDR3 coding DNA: TGCGCCAGCAGCCATCCCGGTCGGGGGGTTAGCAATCAGCCCCAGCATTTT.

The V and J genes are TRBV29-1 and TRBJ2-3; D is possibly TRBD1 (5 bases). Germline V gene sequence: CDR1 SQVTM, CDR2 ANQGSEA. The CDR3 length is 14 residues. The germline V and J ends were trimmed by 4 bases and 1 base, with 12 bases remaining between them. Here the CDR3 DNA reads TGCAGCGTTGTAAGGGGCCCCGGCACAGATACGCAGTATTTT. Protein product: CSVVRGPGTDTQYF.

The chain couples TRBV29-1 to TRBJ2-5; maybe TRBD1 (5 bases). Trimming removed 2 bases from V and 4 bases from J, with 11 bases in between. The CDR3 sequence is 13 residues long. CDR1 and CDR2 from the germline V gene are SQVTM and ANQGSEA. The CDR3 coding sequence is TGCAGCGTTGAAATGGGGCCCGGAGAGACCCAGTACTTC. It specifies CSVEMGPGETQYF.

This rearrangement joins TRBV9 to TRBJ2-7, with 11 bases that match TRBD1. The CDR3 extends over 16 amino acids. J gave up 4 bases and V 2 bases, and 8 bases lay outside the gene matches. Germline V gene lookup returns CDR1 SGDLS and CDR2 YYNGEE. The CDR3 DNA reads TGTGCCAGCAGCGTCGACACCGGGACAGGGGGATACGAGCAGTACTTC. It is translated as CASSVDTGTGGYEQYF.

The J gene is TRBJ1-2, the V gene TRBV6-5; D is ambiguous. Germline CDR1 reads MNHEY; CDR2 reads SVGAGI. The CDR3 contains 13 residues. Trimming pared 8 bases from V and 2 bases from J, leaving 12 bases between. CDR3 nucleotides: TGTGCCAGCCGCTCTACCCCGAACTATGGCTACACCTTC. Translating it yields CASRSTPNYGYTF.

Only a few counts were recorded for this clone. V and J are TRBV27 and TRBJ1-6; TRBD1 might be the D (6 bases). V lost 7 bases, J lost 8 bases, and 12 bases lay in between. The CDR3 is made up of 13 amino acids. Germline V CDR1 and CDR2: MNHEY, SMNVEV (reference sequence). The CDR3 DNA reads TGTGCCAGCATGGGGACAAGGGATTCACCCCTCCACTTT. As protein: CASMGTRDSPLHF.

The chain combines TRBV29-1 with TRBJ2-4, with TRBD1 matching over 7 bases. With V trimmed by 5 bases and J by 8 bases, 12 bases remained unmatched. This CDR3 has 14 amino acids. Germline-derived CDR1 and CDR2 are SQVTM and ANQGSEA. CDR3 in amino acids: CSVRSAGGVDIQYF. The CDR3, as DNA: TGCAGCGTTCGGTCAGCAGGGGGAGTAGACATTCAGTACTTC.

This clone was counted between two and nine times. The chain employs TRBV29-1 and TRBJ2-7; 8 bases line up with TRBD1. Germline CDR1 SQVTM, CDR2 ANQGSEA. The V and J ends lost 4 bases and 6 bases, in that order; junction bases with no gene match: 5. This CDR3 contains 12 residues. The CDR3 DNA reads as TGCAGCGTTGGTCTACAGGGGGTCGAGCAGTACTTC. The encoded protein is CSVGLQGVEQYF.

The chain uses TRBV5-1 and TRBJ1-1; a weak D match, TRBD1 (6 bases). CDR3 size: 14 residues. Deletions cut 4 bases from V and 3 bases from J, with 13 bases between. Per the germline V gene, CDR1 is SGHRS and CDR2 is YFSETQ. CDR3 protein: CASSPRTAYTEAFF. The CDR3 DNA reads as TGCGCCAGCAGCCCGAGGACAGCCTACACTGAAGCTTTCTTT.

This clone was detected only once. CDR3 DNA: TGTGCCACCGCCCCGCCGGGGGCGACGTGGGAGCAGTACTTC. It codes for CATAPPGATWEQYF. The rearrangement uses TRBV5-4 and TRBJ2-7; possibly TRBD1 or TRBD2 for D (6 bases each). The V end lost 9 bases, the J end lost 7 bases, and 23 bases lay between the germline ends. The CDR3 extends over 14 amino acids. Germline values: CDR1 SGHNT, CDR2 YYREEE (reference sequence).

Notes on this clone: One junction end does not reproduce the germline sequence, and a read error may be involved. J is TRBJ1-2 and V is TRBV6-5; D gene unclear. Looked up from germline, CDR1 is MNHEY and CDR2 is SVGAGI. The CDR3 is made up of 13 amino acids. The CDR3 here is CTSSSVSPYGYTF. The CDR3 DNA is TGTACCAGCAGTTCCGTCTCACCCTATGGCTACACCTTC.

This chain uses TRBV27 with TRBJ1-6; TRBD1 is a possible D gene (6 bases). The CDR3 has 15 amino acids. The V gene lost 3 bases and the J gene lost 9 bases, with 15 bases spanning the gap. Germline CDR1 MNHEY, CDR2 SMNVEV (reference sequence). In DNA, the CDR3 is TGTGCCAGCAGTTTGTCCGGGACACATACTTCACCCCTCCACTTT. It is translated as CASSLSGTHTSPLHF.

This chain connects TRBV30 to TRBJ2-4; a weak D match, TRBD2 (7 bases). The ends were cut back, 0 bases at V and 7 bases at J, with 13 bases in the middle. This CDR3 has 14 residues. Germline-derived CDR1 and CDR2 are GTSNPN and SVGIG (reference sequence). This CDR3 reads CAWSVRGAKNIQYF. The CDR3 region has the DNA TGTGCCTGGAGTGTACGGGGGGCTAAGAACATTCAGTACTTC.

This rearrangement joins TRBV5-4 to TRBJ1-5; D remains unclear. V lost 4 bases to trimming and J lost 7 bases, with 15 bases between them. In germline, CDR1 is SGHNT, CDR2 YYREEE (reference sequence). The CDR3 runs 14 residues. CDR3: CASSADPLGQPQHF. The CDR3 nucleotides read TGTGCCAGCAGCGCTGACCCCCTAGGGCAGCCCCAGCATTTT.

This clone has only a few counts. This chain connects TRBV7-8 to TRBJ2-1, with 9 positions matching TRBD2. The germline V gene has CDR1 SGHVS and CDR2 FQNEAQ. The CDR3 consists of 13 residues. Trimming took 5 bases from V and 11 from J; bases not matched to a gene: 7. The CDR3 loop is CASSLRLAGKQFF. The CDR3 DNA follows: TGTGCCAGCAGCCTCCGGCTAGCGGGGAAGCAGTTCTTC.